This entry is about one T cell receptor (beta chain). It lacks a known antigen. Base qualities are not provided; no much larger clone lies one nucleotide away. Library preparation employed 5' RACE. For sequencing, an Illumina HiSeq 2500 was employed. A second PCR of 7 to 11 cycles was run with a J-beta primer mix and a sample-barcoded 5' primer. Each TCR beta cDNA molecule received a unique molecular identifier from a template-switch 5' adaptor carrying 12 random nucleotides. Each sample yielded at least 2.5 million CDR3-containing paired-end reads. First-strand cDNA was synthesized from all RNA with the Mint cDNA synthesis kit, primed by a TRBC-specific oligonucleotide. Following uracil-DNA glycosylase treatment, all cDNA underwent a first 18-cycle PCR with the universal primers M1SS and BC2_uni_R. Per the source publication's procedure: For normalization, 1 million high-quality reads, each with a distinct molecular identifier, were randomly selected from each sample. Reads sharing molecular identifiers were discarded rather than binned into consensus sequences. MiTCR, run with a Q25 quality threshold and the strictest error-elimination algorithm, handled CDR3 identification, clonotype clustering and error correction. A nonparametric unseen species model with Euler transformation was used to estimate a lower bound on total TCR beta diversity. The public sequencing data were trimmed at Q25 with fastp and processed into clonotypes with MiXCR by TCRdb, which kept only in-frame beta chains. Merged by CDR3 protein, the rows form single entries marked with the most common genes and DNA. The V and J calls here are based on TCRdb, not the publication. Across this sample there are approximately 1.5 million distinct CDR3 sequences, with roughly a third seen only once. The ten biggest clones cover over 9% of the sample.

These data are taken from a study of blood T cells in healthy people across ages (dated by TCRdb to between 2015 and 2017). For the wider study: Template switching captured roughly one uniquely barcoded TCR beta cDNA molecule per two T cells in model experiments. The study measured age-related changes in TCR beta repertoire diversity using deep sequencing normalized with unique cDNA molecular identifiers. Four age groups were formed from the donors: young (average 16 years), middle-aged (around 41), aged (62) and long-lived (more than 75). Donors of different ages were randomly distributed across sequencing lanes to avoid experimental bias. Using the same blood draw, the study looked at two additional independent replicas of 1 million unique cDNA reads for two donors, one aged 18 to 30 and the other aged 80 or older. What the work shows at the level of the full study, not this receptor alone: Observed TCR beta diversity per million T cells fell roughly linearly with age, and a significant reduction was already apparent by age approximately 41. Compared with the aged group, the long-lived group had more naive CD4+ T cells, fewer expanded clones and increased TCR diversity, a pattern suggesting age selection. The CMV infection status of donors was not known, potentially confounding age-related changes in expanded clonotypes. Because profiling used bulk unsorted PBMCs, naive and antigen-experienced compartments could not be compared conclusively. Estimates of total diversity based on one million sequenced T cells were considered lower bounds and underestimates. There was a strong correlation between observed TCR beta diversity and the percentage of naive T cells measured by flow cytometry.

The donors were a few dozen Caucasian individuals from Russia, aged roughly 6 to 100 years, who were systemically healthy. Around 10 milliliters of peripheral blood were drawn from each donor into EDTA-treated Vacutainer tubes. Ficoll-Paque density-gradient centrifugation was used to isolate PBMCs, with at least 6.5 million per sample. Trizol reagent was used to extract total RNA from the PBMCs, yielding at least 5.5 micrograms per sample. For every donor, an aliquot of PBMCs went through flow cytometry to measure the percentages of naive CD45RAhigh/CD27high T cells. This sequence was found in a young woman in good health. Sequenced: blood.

In nucleotides, the sequence is TGTGCCAGCAGCCGGACAGTAACTAATGAAAAACTGTTTTTT. Translated, it gives CASSRTVTNEKLFF. The chain couples TRBV11-2 to TRBJ1-4; the best D guess is TRBD1, with 6 bases matching. CDR1 SGHAT and CDR2 FQNNGV are derived from the germline V gene. A distance of 8 bases separates the germline ends of V and J, which lose 5 bases and 1 base respectively. The CDR3 goes from the cysteine to the phenylalanine over 14 residues. The read is trimmed to its CDR3 DNA, 42 bases read in frame from base 1.